A selection of T cell receptor beta chains follows, all from one sample in a study of blood T cells in healthy people across ages. Each CDR3 protein gets one entry after TCRdb re-called the 5' RACE reads with MiXCR. The sample carries over 600,000 distinct CDR3 sequences, more than 35% recorded once. Source material: blood. The receptors here all came from a man older than 75 in good health. CDR3s include the opening cysteine and the closing phenylalanine or tryptophan.

v_call cdr3_aa
TRBV6-1 CASSEAGPYYGYTF
TRBV28 CASEGSSYNEQFF
TRBV28 CASSLKTSGRRKTQYF
TRBV28 CASSPRQYQETQYF
TRBV20-1 CSVDSGRETYEQYF
TRBV4-1 CASSQDPISSYEQYF
TRBV9 CASSVEASGSWETQYF
TRBV7-2 CASSLDASGRSEQFF
TRBV12-3/TRBV12-4 CASSRTEVNEQYF
TRBV9 CASSARTGAGANVLTF
TRBV28 CASSLPGGDRVNEQYF
TRBV20-1 CSARESGLVEQYF
TRBV2 CASSSVRDRYSEQYF
TRBV29-1 CSVEAGAGVAGELFF
TRBV4-3 CASSHVAGGSTDTQYF
TRBV30 CAWRNRDRISGANVLTF
TRBV15 CATSTSYEQYF
TRBV5-6 CASRRWNQGNTEAFF
TRBV10-1 CASSVDLGDTQYF
TRBV10-3 CTISEGSGSTDTQYF
TRBV7-2 CATSQLRVYEQYF
TRBV5-1 CASSQEGQAIAGELFF
TRBV28 CASSSLRRATGTGELFF
TRBV6-5 CASSYLGGGEKLFF
TRBV7-2 CASSFGNRHTGELFF
TRBV7-2 CASSLGAGAIYNEQFF
TRBV29-1 CSVAGRTSGYSEQFF
TRBV7-2 CASSLRGQGGPSKDEQYF
TRBV29-1 CSVDGQPGQPQHF
TRBV28 CASSLQDGGAEKLFF
TRBV29-1 CSVGDYPDGYTF
TRBV7-2 CASSIGPGGSYDEQFF
TRBV7-2 CASSSTSGPNNEQFF
TRBV7-2 CASSLRGIGETQYF
TRBV9 CASSVVSGEQYF
TRBV7-9 CASSLGDGYEQYF
TRBV12-3/TRBV12-4 CASSSRAGADTQYF
TRBV18 CASSPPRLQGYQETQYF
TRBV15 CATSRDPGVWETQYF
TRBV20-1 CSAREFDQGAGEQYF
TRBV9 CASSVGLYGYTF
TRBV5-1 CASTLGGSADTQYF
TRBV4-3 CASSQEDYPYNEQYF
TRBV4-3 CASSQDPTGQGMTDTQYF
TRBV5-5 CASSFLGGDAGQPQHF